The 18 T cell receptor beta chains reported below all come from one sample, sequenced in a study of glioma-infiltrating T cells. The iRepertoire nested amplicon-rescue multiplex PCR amplified TCR alpha and beta CDR3s from RNA. In TCRdb, the multiplex PCR reads were re-called with MiXCR into one record per CDR3 protein. Among a few hundred thousand distinct CDR3 sequences listed, around 38% were seen once. The material sequenced was glioma tissue, nonneoplastic brain tissue, or PBMCs (not recorded which). Receptors originate from a human donor with low-grade glioma or glioblastoma, undergoing nonglioma brain surgery, or in good health (not recorded which).

This clonotype occurred a few times. The genes are TRBV4-1 and TRBJ2-3; TRBD2 agrees at 10 bases. Germline V gene lookup returns CDR1 MGHRA and CDR2 YSYEKL. The J segment lost 5 bases and the V segment lost 4 bases, leaving 6 bases of the junction unmatched. The CDR3 is made up of 15 amino acids. CDR3 amino acids: CASSPQAGGLDTQYF. The CDR3 coding sequence is TGCGCCAGCAGCCCACAAGCGGGAGGGCTAGATACGCAGTATTTT.

V and J are TRBV6-2 or TRBV6-3 and TRBJ2-3, with 11 bases fitting TRBD2. Germline lookup yields CDR1 MNHEY and CDR2 SVGEGT. The CDR3 consists of 18 residues. V dropped 4 bases and J dropped 2; count of bases not matched to a gene: 11. The CDR3 protein is CASSLFSGRAEHTDTQYF. The CDR3 nucleotides read TGTGCCAGCAGTTTATTTAGCGGGAGGGCCGAACACACAGATACGCAGTATTTT.

Comments on this clonotype: One end of the junction fails to match germline, which may point to a read error. V and J are TRBV28 and TRBJ2-5; TRBD2 agrees at 7 bases. Germline loops: CDR1 MDHEN, CDR2 SYDVKM. The CDR3 is made up of 15 amino acids. The CDR3 reads CASSFLAEEQETKYF. The CDR3 DNA follows: TGTGCCAGCAGTTTCCTAGCGGAAGAACAAGAGACCAAGTACTTC.

In the case of this clonotype: This may be a read error, as it is one base from a much larger clone. CDR3 coding DNA: TGTGCCAGCAGCCCCCAGACCGAGAAGTACTTC. Translated, it gives CASSPQTEKYF. The chain recombines TRBV6-2 or TRBV6-3 with TRBJ2-7; D is unresolved. From germline, CDR1 is MNHEY and CDR2 SVGEGT. This CDR3 contains 11 residues.

J is TRBJ2-3 and V is TRBV12-3 or TRBV12-4, with D unresolved. V lost 1 base and J 1 base, leaving 12 bases between the germline ends. The length of the CDR3 is 16 residues. CDR3: CASSLDLAERTDTQYF. Here the CDR3 DNA reads TGTGCCAGCAGTTTAGATCTCGCGGAACGCACAGATACGCAGTATTTT.

The V gene is TRBV6-2 or TRBV6-3, the J gene TRBJ2-7; 11 bases are shared with TRBD2. Matching the DNA end better, TRBJ2-1 makes the J call doubtful. CDR3 length: 18 amino acids. CDR1 is MNHEY, CDR2 SVGEGT, per germline. The CDR3 DNA reads as TGTGCCAGCAGTCCCGTCGACAGGGTTGCTAGCGGGAGGTATGAGCAGTTCTTC. It yields the protein CASSPVDRVASGRYEQFF.

This chain joins TRBV7-2 and TRBJ1-2; TRBD1 aligns across 9 bases. The V gene's germline CDR1 is SGHTA and CDR2 FQGNSA. V shed 5 bases, J shed 7 bases, and the junction held 11 bases outside the gene matches. The CDR3 loop spans 15 amino acids. The CDR3 loop is CASSSRDRAQGGYTF. As DNA, the CDR3 is TGTGCCAGCAGCAGCCGGGACAGGGCACAAGGTGGCTACACCTTC.

The chain is built from TRBV29-1 and TRBJ2-3; TRBD1 aligns across 7 bases. The CDR3 covers 12 residues. J gave up 4 bases and V 7 bases, and 5 bases lay outside the gene matches. The germline CDR1 and CDR2 sequences are SQVTM and ANQGSEA. CDR3 DNA sequence: TGCAGCGGGACAGGCTTTCCAGATACGCAGTATTTT. Protein: CSGTGFPDTQYF.

This clonotype has just a few counts. The chain has TRBV4-3 and TRBJ2-1, with D maybe TRBD2 (6 bases). The CDR3 spans 16 residues. Trimming stripped 0 bases from V and 7 bases from J, with 16 bases between. CDR1 and CDR2 from the germline V gene are LGHNA and YSLEER. The CDR3 sequence: CASSQDRGLSGNEQFF. The CDR3 coding sequence is TGCGCCAGCAGCCAAGATAGGGGACTGTCTGGAAATGAGCAGTTCTTC.

Points on this clonotype: A junction end diverges from the germline sequence, so it may reflect a read error. The CDR3 here is CTARTGTGREQYF. The CDR3 DNA follows: TGCACTGCTAGAACCGGGACGGGAAGGGAGCAGTACTTC. The chain joins TRBV20-1 to TRBJ2-7, with D possibly called TRBD1 or TRBD2 (5 bases each). Looked up from germline, CDR1 is DFQATT and CDR2 is SNEGSKA (reference sequence). The CDR3 has 13 amino acids.

In its sample, this clonotype was seen many times. The chain has TRBV6-2 or TRBV6-3 and TRBJ2-2; no firm D call. The germline V and J ends were trimmed by 5 bases and 3 bases, with 4 bases remaining between them. Germline CDR1 is MNHEY and CDR2 is SVGEGT. The CDR3 is made up of 12 amino acids. CDR3 DNA sequence: TGTGCCAGCAGTCCCGACACCGGGGAGCTGTTTTTT. Translated: CASSPDTGELFF.

The chain is built from TRBV28 and TRBJ1-5, with D tentatively TRBD1 (6 bases). This CDR3 has 13 residues. Trimming removed 6 bases from V and 6 bases from J, with 12 bases in between. Germline loops: CDR1 MDHEN, CDR2 SYDVKM. CDR3 loop: CASRRDTSQPQHF. The CDR3 nucleotides read TGTGCCAGCAGACGGGACACAAGTCAGCCCCAGCATTTT.

CDR3 nucleotide sequence: TGCAGTGCTAGAGGGGCAAGCGGGGGCTCCTACAATGAGCAGTTCTTC. As protein: CSARGASGGSYNEQFF. V usage is TRBV20-1 and J usage is TRBJ2-1, with 8 positions matching TRBD2. CDR1 and CDR2 from the germline V gene are DFQATT and SNEGSKA (reference sequence). The J segment lost 0 bases and the V segment lost 1 base, leaving 5 bases of the junction unmatched. The CDR3 is 16 amino acids.

This rearrangement joins TRBV7-2 to TRBJ2-7; the D gene is possibly TRBD2 (6 bases). Deletions cut 5 bases from V and 6 bases from J, with 17 bases between. CDR1 SGHTA and CDR2 FQGNSA come from the germline V gene. The length of the CDR3 is 14 residues. Here the CDR3 DNA reads TGTGCCAGCAGCCCCAGGGACTGGAGCGGCGAGCAGTACTTC. It specifies CASSPRDWSGEQYF.

There are a few counts of this clonotype. The chain recombines TRBV20-1 with TRBJ2-1; no clear D gene. CDR3 length equals 13 residues. Germline CDR1 DFQATT, CDR2 SNEGSKA (reference sequence). Trimming shortened V by 6 bases and J by 10 bases, and 19 bases separated the two germline ends. DNA for the CDR3: TGCAGTGCCAGGCGCTGGACCAAAAGCGAGCAGTTCTTC. Translated, it gives CSARRWTKSEQFF.

The genes are TRBV20-1 and TRBJ2-7; D unclear. V gave up 2 bases and J gave up 6 bases, with 11 bases separating them. CDR1 and CDR2 (germline): DFQATT, SNEGSKA (reference sequence). The CDR3 runs to 12 residues. In DNA form, the CDR3 reads TGCAGTGCTAGACTCTCTACCCTCGAGCAGTACTTC. Translating gives CSARLSTLEQYF.

The chain joins TRBV28 to TRBJ2-5, with 11 bases matching TRBD2. V trimming: 5 bases; J trimming: 6 bases; junction bases outside the gene matches: 11. The CDR3 is 16 residues long. Germline-derived CDR1 and CDR2 are MDHEN and SYDVKM. CDR3 residues: CASSASGTSGRKTQYF. Here the CDR3 DNA reads TGTGCCAGCAGTGCCTCCGGGACTAGCGGACGGAAGACCCAGTACTTC.

This clonotype was counted ten times or more. The chain is built from TRBV27 and TRBJ2-3; D unresolved. The CDR3 contains 13 residues. The germline gives CDR1 MNHEY, CDR2 SMNVEV (reference sequence). V shed 3 bases and J shed 3 bases, with 7 bases lying between them. CDR3 nucleotide sequence: TGTGCCAGCAGTTTTTTGGTGACAGATACGCAGTATTTT. Translated: CASSFLVTDTQYF.